The next 31 T cell receptor beta chains were all read from a single sample in a study of CD8 T cells in ankylosing spondylitis. TCRdb recomputed calls from the 5' RACE reads with MiXCR, one row per CDR3 protein. Here the sample spans just over 150,000 distinct CDR3 sequences, 15% to 20% being singletons. The material sequenced was blood, either unsorted or a sorted T cell fraction (not recorded which). Source of these receptors: a male donor with ankylosing spondylitis or in good health (not recorded which).

This clonotype has only a few counts. The chain couples TRBV7-9 to TRBJ1-2, with D maybe TRBD1 (6 bases). CDR3 length: 14 amino acids. Per germline, CDR1 SEHNR and CDR2 FQNEAQ (reference sequence). V lost 6 bases and J lost 7, with 18 bases in between. CDR3 in amino acids: CASSRSSGVLGYTF. The CDR3 DNA sequence: TGTGCCAGCAGTCGCTCCTCAGGGGTTCTTGGCTACACCTTC. Together with reference TRBV7-9 and TRBJ1-2, the CDR3 gives the full variable domain: DTGVSQNPRHKITKRGQNVTFRCDPISEHNRLYWYRQTLGQGPEFLTYFQNEAQLEKSRLLSDRFSAERPKGSFSTLEIQRTEQGDSAMYLCASSRSSGVLGYTFGSGTRLTVV.

This CDR3 is CASSYGGGTQYF. The CDR3 region has the DNA TGTGCCAGCAGTTACGGGGGGGGTACGCAGTATTTT. V usage is TRBV6-6 and J usage is TRBJ2-3; TRBD2 aligns across 7 bases. After removal of 2 bases from V and 8 bases from J, the junction contained 1 base not matched to a gene. The germline V gene has CDR1 MNHNY and CDR2 SVGAGI (reference sequence). There are 12 residues in the CDR3.

This clonotype has a count of ten or more. The CDR3 here is CASTLDRGHEQYF. CDR3 nucleotides: TGTGCCAGCACCCTGGACAGAGGCCACGAGCAGTACTTC. The chain joins TRBV6-1 to TRBJ2-7; D may be TRBD1 (6 bases). The length of the CDR3 is 13 residues. Between the trimmed V and J ends, which lost 7 bases and 5 bases, there was a span of 15 bases. Germline CDR1 MNHNS, CDR2 SASEGT.

There are a few counts of this clonotype. The rearrangement uses TRBV6-5 and TRBJ1-6; weak D call: TRBD1 (5 bases). The CDR3 sequence is 14 residues long. With 2 bases removed from V and 9 bases from J, the gap between germline ends came to 11 bases. The germline V gene has CDR1 MNHEY and CDR2 SVGAGI. Here the CDR3 reads CASSYSRERSPLHF. The CDR3 DNA sequence: TGTGCCAGCAGTTACAGCAGGGAACGTTCACCCCTCCACTTT.

The chain couples TRBV6-1 to TRBJ2-6; either TRBD1 or TRBD2 may fit D (7 bases each). V dropped 6 bases and J dropped 1 base, with 16 bases sitting between them. Germline values: CDR1 MNHNS, CDR2 SASEGT. There are 17 residues in the CDR3. CDR3 bases: TGTGCCAGCAGGGGGACAGCGGGGTCGTCTGGGGCCAACGTCCTGACTTTC. Its protein is CASRGTAGSSGANVLTF.

This clonotype occurred a few times. The chain has TRBV7-6 and TRBJ2-1, with 8 bases matching TRBD2. Germline CDR1 and CDR2: SGHVS and FNYEAQ. The CDR3 is made up of 15 amino acids. V lost 5 bases to trimming and J lost 8 bases; unmatched junction nucleotides: 11. The CDR3: CASSLLAVGFDEQFF. The CDR3 DNA is TGTGCCAGCAGCCTACTAGCGGTGGGTTTCGATGAGCAGTTCTTC.

This clonotype was counted many times. The rearrangement joins TRBV7-8 to TRBJ2-3; no firm D call. Trimming removed 5 bases from V and 0 bases from J, with 9 bases in between. This CDR3 region has 14 residues. CDR1 and CDR2 from the germline V gene are SGHVS and FQNEAQ. The CDR3 loop is CASSPWASTDTQYF. The CDR3 DNA is TGTGCCAGCAGCCCTTGGGCTAGCACAGATACGCAGTATTTT.

This clonotype was counted a few times. V gene TRBV20-1 combines with J gene TRBJ2-4; TRBD2 aligns across 14 bases. With V trimmed by 4 bases and J by 0 bases, 5 bases remained unmatched. The CDR3 is 17 residues long. The germline V gene encodes CDR1 DFQATT and CDR2 SNEGSKA (reference sequence). CDR3 nucleotide sequence: TGCAGTGCTATTGTGACTAGCGGGAGGGTAGCCAAAAACATTCAGTACTTC. This codes for CSAIVTSGRVAKNIQYF.

There are a few counts of this clonotype. The gene calls are TRBV3-1 and TRBJ1-2; the D gene is possibly TRBD1 (5 bases). The germline V gene encodes CDR1 LGHDT and CDR2 YNNKEL (reference sequence). The CDR3 covers 12 residues. V lost 0 bases to trimming and J lost 6 bases, with 5 bases between them. The CDR3: CASSQETDGYTF. DNA for the CDR3: TGTGCCAGCAGCCAAGAGACAGATGGCTACACCTTC.

The chain combines TRBV29-1 with TRBJ2-7; D could derive from TRBD1 or TRBD2 (5 bases each). Germline V lookup: CDR1 SQVTM, CDR2 ANQGSEA. The length of the CDR3 is 14 residues. The V end was cut by 7 bases, the J end by 0 bases, with 16 bases between. The CDR3 DNA reads as TGCAGCGCTGGGTACGGGGACGGCTCCTACGAGCAGTACTTC. It specifies CSAGYGDGSYEQYF.

This clonotype was observed many times. The chain has TRBV7-8 and TRBJ2-5; 8 nucleotides agree with TRBD1. Looked up from germline, CDR1 is SGHVS and CDR2 is FQNEAQ. The CDR3 has 15 residues. The V gene end was trimmed by 1 base and the J gene end by 2 bases; junction bases not matched to a gene: 3. Written as DNA, the CDR3 is TGTGCCAGCAGCTTAGAGAGGGACAGGCAAGAGACCCAGTACTTC. This codes for CASSLERDRQETQYF.

V is TRBV12-3 or TRBV12-4 and J is TRBJ1-5; no firm D call. The CDR3 sequence is 14 residues long. Trimming stripped 3 bases from V and 3 bases from J, with 9 bases between. The CDR3 DNA is TGTGCCAGCAGTTTCCTAGGGAACAATCAGCCCCAGCATTTT. Residues: CASSFLGNNQPQHF.

This clonotype was counted ten times or more. The chain couples TRBV20-1 to TRBJ2-1; TRBD2 aligns across 12 bases. This CDR3 contains 14 residues. From germline, CDR1 is DFQATT and CDR2 SNEGSKA (reference sequence). Trimming removed 5 bases from V and 8 bases from J; junction bases left unmatched: 7. The CDR3 region has the DNA TGCAGTGCTGCTACTAGCGGGAGGAACCATGAGCAGTTCTTC. It yields the protein CSAATSGRNHEQFF.

The sample holds many counts of this clonotype. The rearrangement joins TRBV5-1 to TRBJ2-1; maybe TRBD2 (6 bases). The germline gives CDR1 SGHRS, CDR2 YFSETQ. The CDR3 spans 15 residues. V lost 0 bases and J lost 5, with 12 bases in between. CDR3 sequence (DNA): TGCGCCAGCAGCTTGGCTAGAGCGGGTAACAATGAGCAGTTCTTC. It translates to CASSLARAGNNEQFF.

The gene calls are TRBV20-1 and TRBJ1-6; TRBD1 agrees at 8 bases. Trimming cost V 5 bases and J 7 bases; bases outside gene matches: 4. Germline loops: CDR1 DFQATT, CDR2 SNEGSKA (reference sequence). The length of the CDR3 is 13 residues. CDR3 residues: CSAYRTGNSPLHF. The CDR3 nucleotides read TGCAGTGCTTACCGGACAGGGAATTCACCCCTCCACTTT.

The table lists this clonotype with many counts. The chain combines TRBV24-1 with TRBJ2-2; D remains ambiguous. V lost 4 bases and J 0 bases, leaving 11 bases between the germline ends. Germline V gene sequence: CDR1 KGHDR, CDR2 SFDVKD. This CDR3 spans 16 amino acids. The CDR3 here is CATSDRGRPNTGELFF. CDR3 in DNA: TGTGCCACCAGTGACCGTGGACGCCCGAACACCGGGGAGCTGTTTTTT.

This clonotype showed up many times. The chain has TRBV5-1 and TRBJ2-3, with TRBD1 matching over 8 bases. Trimming removed 7 bases from V and 7 bases from J; junction bases left unmatched: 11. The CDR3 is made up of 14 amino acids. Germline CDR1 and CDR2: SGHRS and YFSETQ. The CDR3 is CASSAGGNTNTQYF. The CDR3 region has the DNA TGCGCCAGCTCGGCAGGGGGCAACACGAATACGCAGTATTTT.

The V and J genes are TRBV28 and TRBJ2-7, with D perhaps matching TRBD1 (7 bases). CDR1 is MDHEN and CDR2 is SYDVKM in the germline V gene. The V end was cut by 3 bases, the J end by 0 bases, with 15 bases between. The CDR3 runs 16 residues. The CDR3 DNA reads TGTGCCAGCAGTTTTGTGGGCCAGGGGGGCTCCTACGAGCAGTACTTC. Translating gives CASSFVGQGGSYEQYF.

This clonotype has a handful of counts. V is TRBV24-1 and J is TRBJ2-1; 10 positions match TRBD2. The CDR3 is 15 residues long. J was trimmed by 6 bases and V by 5 bases; bases with no gene match: 6. Germline loops: CDR1 KGHDR, CDR2 SFDVKD. The CDR3 protein is CATSGAGTSVNEQFF. CDR3 bases: TGTGCCACCAGTGGCGCCGGGACTAGCGTCAATGAGCAGTTCTTC.

Many counts were recorded for this clonotype. The chain employs TRBV5-1 and TRBJ1-2; the D is unclear. V lost 3 bases to trimming and J lost 6 bases, with 9 bases between them. The V gene's germline CDR1 is SGHRS and CDR2 YFSETQ. The CDR3 has 12 residues. The CDR3 coding sequence is TGCGCCAGCAGCTACGACACTGATGGCTACACCTTC. It yields the protein CASSYDTDGYTF.

J is TRBJ1-1 and V is TRBV5-5, with D possibly TRBD1 on 5 matching bases. V was cut by 3 bases and J by 2 bases, with 14 bases left in between. The CDR3 loop spans 15 amino acids. Germline lookup yields CDR1 SGHKS and CDR2 YYEKEE (reference sequence). The CDR3 sequence: CASSWEVTVNTEAFF. In nucleotides, the CDR3 is TGTGCCAGCAGCTGGGAGGTGACAGTAAACACTGAAGCTTTCTTT.

This clonotype was observed at least ten times. The rearrangement links TRBV9 to TRBJ1-1, with D tentatively TRBD1 (5 bases). The ends were cut back, 4 bases at V and 4 bases at J, with 17 bases in the middle. The CDR3 consists of 15 residues. Germline V gene lookup returns CDR1 SGDLS and CDR2 YYNGEE. The CDR3 DNA is TGTGCCAGCAGCTTGGACGGTCCGGGGGGCACTGAAGCTTTCTTT. Translated, it gives CASSLDGPGGTEAFF.

This clonotype occurred a few times. The chain has TRBV29-1 and TRBJ2-5; weak D call: TRBD1 (6 bases). Trimming shortened V by 3 bases and J by 5 bases, and 13 bases separated the two germline ends. The CDR3 has 13 amino acids. The V gene's germline CDR1 is SQVTM and CDR2 ANQGSEA. CDR3 sequence reads: CSVDKQGRETQYF. CDR3 sequence (DNA): TGCAGCGTTGATAAACAGGGAAGGGAGACCCAGTACTTC. Together with reference TRBV29-1 and TRBJ2-5, the CDR3 gives the full variable domain: SAVISQKPSRDICQRGTSLTIQCQVDSQVTMMFWYRQQPGQSLTLIATANQGSEATYESGFVIDKFPISRPNLTFSTLTVSNMSPEDSSIYLCSVDKQGRETQYFGPGTRLLVL.

J is TRBJ2-1 and V is TRBV6-5; possibly TRBD1 or TRBD2 for D (5 bases each). There are 14 residues in the CDR3. From germline, CDR1 is MNHEY and CDR2 SVGAGI. The germline V and J ends were trimmed by 4 bases and 3 bases, with 10 bases remaining between them. Written as DNA, the CDR3 is TGTGCCAGCAGTTCCGGGACCGACTACAATGAGCAGTTCTTC. Amino acid sequence: CASSSGTDYNEQFF.

This clonotype was seen repeatedly, ten times or more. This chain uses TRBV28 with TRBJ2-7, with 10 bases fitting TRBD2. Losses at the gene ends were 5 bases for V and 4 bases for J; bases not matched to a gene: 11. The V gene's germline CDR1 is MDHEN and CDR2 SYDVKM. This CDR3 spans 16 amino acids. CDR3 loop: CASSSLAGELDYEQYF. The CDR3 DNA is TGTGCCAGCAGTAGCCTAGCGGGAGAGTTGGATTACGAGCAGTACTTC.

V usage is TRBV7-2 and J usage is TRBJ2-7, with D possibly matching TRBD1 (5 bases). This CDR3 is 15 amino acids long. V lost 5 bases and J 0 bases, leaving 14 bases between the germline ends. Germline CDR1 and CDR2: SGHTA and FQGNSA. The DNA for the CDR3 is TGTGCCAGCAGCGTGAGACAGATGGGCTCCTACGAGCAGTACTTC. Translating it yields CASSVRQMGSYEQYF.

This clonotype showed up many times. J is TRBJ2-7 and V is TRBV29-1, with D hard to call. Trimming took off 2 bases at V and 2 bases at J, with 10 bases between the two ends. The germline gives CDR1 SQVTM, CDR2 ANQGSEA. This CDR3 has 13 residues. The CDR3 region has the DNA TGCAGCGTTGAAAAGAATGTAGCCTACGAGCAGTACTTC. It is translated as CSVEKNVAYEQYF.

This clonotype was seen repeatedly, ten times or more. The chain combines TRBV28 with TRBJ2-3; 10 nucleotides match TRBD2. The V and J ends lost 4 bases and 0 bases, in that order; junction bases with no gene match: 4. The CDR3 has 16 amino acids. Germline V gene data show CDR1 as MDHEN and CDR2 as SYDVKM. The CDR3 DNA reads TGTGCCAGCAGTTCCCTACTAGCGGGGAGCACAGATACGCAGTATTTT. Amino acid sequence: CASSSLLAGSTDTQYF.

This clonotype was seen many times. The rearrangement links TRBV12-3 or TRBV12-4 to TRBJ2-7; TRBD2 aligns across 14 bases. The CDR3 loop spans 16 amino acids. With 3 bases clipped from V and 6 bases from J, the junction kept 7 bases outside the gene matches. The CDR3 is CASSFSGTSGSGEQYF. CDR3 bases: TGTGCCAGCAGTTTTTCCGGGACTAGCGGGAGCGGCGAGCAGTACTTC.

The chain recombines TRBV7-9 with TRBJ2-3; D not certain. The CDR3 covers 12 residues. Trimming pared 5 bases from V and 1 base from J, leaving 4 bases between. Germline CDR1 is SEHNR and CDR2 is FQNEAQ (reference sequence). In DNA, the CDR3 is TGTGCCAGCAGCGGAGGCACAGATACGCAGTATTTT. This gives the protein CASSGGTDTQYF.

This clonotype was counted many times. The V and J genes are TRBV12-3 or TRBV12-4 and TRBJ1-5; unclear D gene. CDR3 size: 13 residues. Trimming removed 2 bases at V and 5 bases at J, with 7 bases between. The CDR3 region is CASSLHRDQPQHF. The CDR3 DNA sequence: TGTGCCAGCAGTTTACATCGGGATCAGCCCCAGCATTTT.